These 6 T cell receptor beta chains originate from one sample sequenced in a study of radiotherapy plus CTLA-4 blockade in lung cancer. Produced via immunoSEQ multiplex PCR; TCRdb's table is partial and in-frame only. This sample has tens of thousands of clones; around 80% occur once, and the top ten carry approximately 7.7%. Specimen: peripheral blood, collected from a patient treated with radiotherapy plus ipilimumab. Receptors originate from a human donor with non-small cell lung cancer who had stable disease on radiotherapy plus ipilimumab.

The chain links TRBV7-6 to TRBJ1-5; the match to TRBD1 covers 9 bases. Germline V gene lookup returns CDR1 SGHVS and CDR2 FNYEAQ. This CDR3 region has 15 residues. The trim removed 4 bases at V and 4 bases at J, leaving 5 bases unmatched. CDR3 DNA: TGTGCCAGCAGCTCGGGGACAGGGAAAAATCAGCCCCAGCATTTT. The encoded protein is CASSSGTGKNQPQHF.

This CDR3 is CASRTDSILETQYF. The CDR3, as DNA: TGTGCCAGCAGGACAGACAGCATCCTAGAGACCCAGTACTTC. The V and J genes are TRBV6-6 and TRBJ2-5; a possible D gene is TRBD1 (5 bases). The CDR3 extends over 14 amino acids. The germline V gene has CDR1 MNHNY and CDR2 SVGAGI (reference sequence). Trimming took off 6 bases at V and 4 bases at J, with 15 bases between the two ends.

The genes are TRBV7-2 and TRBJ1-1, with D possibly being TRBD1 (5 bases). CDR1 is SGHTA, CDR2 FQGNSA, per germline. Trimming stripped 6 bases from V and 5 bases from J, with 16 bases between. This CDR3 spans 14 amino acids. CDR3 protein: CASSGLRGGTEAFF. In DNA, the CDR3 is TGTGCCAGCAGTGGGTTGAGGGGAGGGACTGAAGCTTTCTTT.

CDR3 loop: CSVSGTGTAEAFF. CDR3 DNA sequence: TGCAGCGTCTCCGGGACAGGGACCGCTGAAGCTTTCTTT. J is TRBJ1-1 and V is TRBV29-1, with 9 bases fitting TRBD1. Germline V CDR1 and CDR2: SQVTM, ANQGSEA. The CDR3 has 13 amino acids. Trimming at V came to 6 bases and at J to 6 bases, leaving 8 bases not matched to a gene.

CDR3 sequence reads: CASSLPGQGSYEQYF. DNA of the CDR3: TGTGCCAGCAGCCTCCCGGGACAGGGCTCCTACGAGCAGTACTTC. The rearrangement joins TRBV2 to TRBJ2-7; 9 bases align to TRBD1. The length of the CDR3 is 15 residues. Losses at the gene ends were 6 bases for V and 0 bases for J; bases not matched to a gene: 6. Germline CDR1 SNHLY, CDR2 FYNNEI.

The chain has TRBV6-5 and TRBJ2-7; the D call may be TRBD1 or TRBD2 (5 bases each). The CDR3 runs 15 residues. With 6 bases removed from V and 2 bases from J, the gap between germline ends came to 17 bases. Germline values: CDR1 MNHEY, CDR2 SVGAGI. In nucleotides, the CDR3 is TGTGCCAGCAGGCTCATGGGGCAGGGAGCCTACGAGCAGTACTTC. It yields the protein CASRLMGQGAYEQYF.